The present TCR beta chain was sequenced within a study of cytomegalovirus exposure and HLA in healthy donors listed by TCRdb under 2017. Background for the entire study: A later analysis indicated that the 90 to 150 validation repertoires were generated on the platform also employed for the 600 to 750 repertoires of the first cohort. To predict cytomegalovirus infection status, the study combined high-throughput TCR immunosequencing, statistical association of individual TCRs with disease status, and machine learning. Along with the roughly 670-subject first cohort, a separate validation cohort of around 120 different subjects was used. The study was designed to test whether signatures of past pathogen exposure could be identified by cataloging public T cell receptors.

The library came from the immunoSEQ multiplex PCR assay. Concerning the study's data processing: To diagnose cytomegalovirus status from the catalog of TCR beta chain sequences, a statistical classification framework was built. TCRdb re-hosts the immuneACCESS table, in-frame sequences only. Its copies lack some clones; in the studies checked, an unresolved V gene accounts for under half of them, and the cause for the rest is not known. The D gene and trimming were derived from the DNA, and the V and J assignments and clone size from that table. For this sample there are about 250,000 clones; roughly 87% appear just once. Of the sample, around 11% falls within the top ten clones. Separate from the approximately 690-subject first cohort, the validation cohort of roughly 130 subjects was the group to which the donors belonged. What the work shows at the level of the full study, not this receptor alone: All 120 or so repertoires were used to score co-occurrence in the validation cohort in a later analysis, because that analysis had no HLA typing for the cohort. Most TCR sequences were observed very rarely across donors, whereas some public TCRs were present in many individuals. Of the cluster scores, roughly 95% were above 0 in a later analysis, which found that TCRs clustered in the first cohort also tended to co-occur in the 95 to 150 validation repertoires. A total of 164 TCR beta chains were listed by the study as associated with cytomegalovirus. The classifier was reported to diagnose cytomegalovirus status with high specificity and sensitivity in both the original and validation cohorts. Three of the identified cytomegalovirus-associated TCR beta chains were confirmed in vitro to be specific for cytomegalovirus antigens. According to the authors, the approach could potentially be generalized to other disease states and immunological phenotypes.

Remarks on this clone: Its antigen is unknown. One base away there is no much larger clone; base qualities are not given.

The source of this sequence is a man aged 18 to 29 in good health and CMV-seropositive. Sequenced: PBMCs.

The DNA is TGTGCCAGCAGGGAGACGAACACCGGGGAGCTGTTTTTT. The encoded protein is CASRETNTGELFF. The V and J genes are TRBV6-5 and TRBJ2-2; too little of a D gene remains to name it. Trimming takes 6 bases from V and 0 bases from J, and the germline ends sit 5 bases apart. The CDR3 spans 13 residues, from the cysteine through the phenylalanine. The entry retains the CDR3 DNA only, 39 bases that are in frame from base 1. From a lookup of the germline V gene, CDR1 and CDR2 are MNHEY and SVGAGI.